The 14 T cell receptor beta chains reported below all come from one sample, sequenced in a study of blood T cell repertoires in COVID-19. Profiling relied on immunoSEQ multiplex PCR, and the TCRdb table lists in-frame clones only, not all of them. In the table there are under 500,000 clones, about 89% of which are singletons. Specimen: peripheral blood. The receptors shown here come from a woman in her 30s with acute or convalescent COVID-19.

This chain connects TRBV27 to TRBJ1-5; 8 bases are a match to TRBD1. Germline CDR1 MNHEY, CDR2 SMNVEV (reference sequence). This CDR3 comprises 16 residues. Unmatched junction bases numbered 13, after V lost 5 bases and J lost 7 bases. Written as DNA, the CDR3 is TGTGCCAGCAGTCCCCAAGGACAGGGAGTTGAGCAGCCCCAGCATTTT. Translated, it gives CASSPQGQGVEQPQHF.

In its sample, this clone was seen a few times. The chain links TRBV10-2 to TRBJ2-3; 13 bases are a match to TRBD2. Per germline, CDR1 WSHSY and CDR2 SAAADI. V shed 11 bases, J shed 4 bases, and the junction held 6 bases outside the gene matches. This CDR3 region has 14 residues. CDR3 protein: CAGGTSGVSDTQYF. Written as DNA, the CDR3 is TGCGCCGGGGGGACTAGCGGGGTCTCAGATACGCAGTATTTT.

Concerning this clone: The same CDR3 can be traced to other DNA sequences in this sample. The chain joins TRBV29-1 to TRBJ1-1; 12 bases line up with TRBD1. The germline CDR1 and CDR2 sequences are SQVTM and ANQGSEA. There are 13 residues in the CDR3. Trimming at V came to 6 bases and at J to 3 bases, leaving 2 bases not matched to a gene. The CDR3 DNA reads as TGCAGCGTGGGACAGGGGGCGGACACTGAAGCTTTCTTT. Translated: CSVGQGADTEAFF.

The V and J genes are TRBV11-2 and TRBJ1-2, with 8 bases matching TRBD1. Germline V gene lookup returns CDR1 SGHAT and CDR2 FQNNGV. The CDR3 runs 15 residues. Trimming took 5 bases from V and 5 from J; bases not matched to a gene: 10. The CDR3 sequence: CASSTGQGMGYGYTF. Written as DNA, the CDR3 is TGTGCCAGCAGCACCGGACAGGGAATGGGGTATGGCTACACCTTC.

A single count supports this clone. The chain employs TRBV24-1 and TRBJ2-5, with 8 bases aligning to TRBD1. CDR1 is KGHDR and CDR2 is SFDVKD in the germline V gene. This CDR3 is 16 amino acids long. The V gene end was trimmed by 4 bases and the J gene end by 5 bases; junction bases not matched to a gene: 11. Written as DNA, the CDR3 is TGTGCCACCAGTGAAGCCTCGGACAGGGCTCTCGAGACCCAGTACTTC. Translating it yields CATSEASDRALETQYF.

The CDR3 region is CASRPDNSYEQYF. CDR3 DNA sequence: TGTGCCAGCAGACCCGACAACTCCTACGAGCAGTACTTC. The chain is built from TRBV12-3 or TRBV12-4 and TRBJ2-7; D gene unclear. V lost 6 bases and J lost 0, with 9 bases in between. The CDR3 has 13 amino acids.

This clone was counted a few times. V gene TRBV7-9 combines with J gene TRBJ1-2, with D unresolved. Trimming stripped 9 bases from V and 8 bases from J, with 16 bases between. CDR1 SEHNR and CDR2 FQNEAQ come from the germline V gene (reference sequence). The CDR3 covers 12 residues. CDR3 bases: TGTGCCAGTTCCCAAGAAGTTAGCGGCTACACCTTC. The encoded protein is CASSQEVSGYTF. The variable domain in full, with the rest retrieved from reference TRBV7-9 and TRBJ1-2, is DTGVSQNPRHKITKRGQNVTFRCDPISEHNRLYWYRQTLGQGPEFLTYFQNEAQLEKSRLLSDRFSAERPKGSFSTLEIQRTEQGDSAMYLCASSQEVSGYTFGSGTRLTVV.

The chain recombines TRBV9 with TRBJ1-4, with D hard to call. The CDR3 totals 14 residues. Trimming cost V 3 bases and J 4 bases, with 10 bases left between them. Germline V gene sequence: CDR1 SGDLS, CDR2 YYNGEE. The chain's CDR3 is CASSAGENNEKLFF. The CDR3 DNA follows: TGTGCCAGCAGCGCCGGAGAGAATAATGAAAAACTGTTTTTT.

This clone was observed a handful of times. The rearrangement uses TRBV24-1 and TRBJ2-2; D perhaps matches TRBD2 (6 bases). The V end was cut by 9 bases, the J end by 3 bases, with 13 bases between. The CDR3 length is 14 residues. The germline gives CDR1 KGHDR, CDR2 SFDVKD. The CDR3 loop is CATQWSGDTGELFF. In nucleotides, the CDR3 is TGTGCCACCCAGTGGTCGGGGGACACCGGGGAGCTGTTTTTT.

The chain uses TRBV9 and TRBJ2-7; a possible D gene is TRBD1 (5 bases). Trimming pared 4 bases from V and 2 bases from J, leaving 13 bases between. Germline V gene sequence: CDR1 SGDLS, CDR2 YYNGEE. CDR3 length equals 14 residues. The DNA of the CDR3 is TGTGCCAGCAGCCCCTCAGGACAAACCTACGAGCAGTACTTC. The encoded protein is CASSPSGQTYEQYF.

This clone was counted between two and nine times. The J gene is TRBJ1-1, the V gene TRBV7-3; a weak D match, TRBD1 (5 bases). The CDR3 has 15 residues. Trimming stripped 0 bases from V and 5 bases from J, with 13 bases between. The germline V gene has CDR1 SGHTA and CDR2 FQGTGA. CDR3 loop: CASSLTFGGETEAFF. CDR3 sequence (DNA): TGTGCCAGCAGCTTAACATTTGGAGGGGAAACTGAAGCTTTCTTT.

This rearrangement joins TRBV3-1 (or the pseudogene TRBV3-2) to TRBJ1-1, with D uncertain. V dropped 1 base and J dropped 2 bases, with 5 bases sitting between them. The CDR3 totals 13 residues. CDR1 and CDR2 from the germline V gene are LGHDT and YNNKEL (reference sequence). The DNA for the CDR3 is TGTGCCAGCAGCCAAGTCGGTAACACTGAAGCTTTCTTT. Translated: CASSQVGNTEAFF.

The chain uses TRBV11-3 and TRBJ2-3; TRBD1 is a possible D gene (6 bases). The CDR3 has 16 amino acids. Between the trimmed V and J ends, which lost 1 base and 1 base, there was a span of 12 bases. Germline V CDR1 and CDR2: SGHNT, YENEEA. CDR3 nucleotide sequence: TGTGCCAGCAGCTTAGGCGTCAGGGGAGGCACAGATACGCAGTATTTT. It codes for CASSLGVRGGTDTQYF. Full variable domain (rest looked up from reference TRBV11-3 and TRBJ2-3): EAGVVQSPRYKIIEKKQPVAFWCNPISGHNTLYWYLQNLGQGPELLIRYENEEAVDDSQLPKDRFSAERLKGVDSTLKIQPAELGDSAVYLCASSLGVRGGTDTQYFGPGTRLTVL.

The CDR3 DNA follows: TGCGCCAGCAGCTTGAAGGGGCGTTCTAGCACAGATACGCAGTATTTT. This codes for CASSLKGRSSTDTQYF. The chain combines TRBV5-1 with TRBJ2-3, with D maybe TRBD1 (5 bases). This CDR3 is 16 amino acids long. With 1 base removed from V and 0 bases from J, the gap between germline ends came to 12 bases. CDR1 and CDR2 from the germline V gene are SGHRS and YFSETQ.